Listed below are T cell receptor beta chains from one sample, sequenced in a study of T cell repertoires in cytomegalovirus infection. TCRdb processed the reads anew with MiXCR; each CDR3 protein has one entry. Here the sample spans about 740,000 distinct CDR3 sequences, 35% to 45% being singletons. Source material: PBMCs. The receptors stem from a human donor in good health (CMV status not recorded). Some clones in this sample may be carry-over from other donors' samples. The CDR3 runs from the conserved cysteine through the conserved F or W. The D gene is left open where the match is weak. Not every row has a clone size; where given, it reads once, few, many or a size class.

d_gene | len | j_gene | abundance | v_gene | CDR3nt | CDR3aa
. | 17 | TRBJ2-5 | . | TRBV5-1 | TGCGCCAGCAGCTTGGACGGACAGAAGTCGTACCAAGAGACCCAGTACTTC | CASSLDGQKSYQETQYF
. | 13 | TRBJ1-5 | . | TRBV6-6 | TGTGCCAGCACTGGCAGTCCTAATCAACACCAGCATTTT | CASTGSPNQHQHF
TRBD1 | 17 | TRBJ2-7 | few | TRBV20-1 | TGCAGTGCTAGAGATGACTCAATTTACGACAGGGCCTACGAGCAGTACTTC | CSARDDSIYDRAYEQYF
TRBD2 | 15 | TRBJ2-5 | . | TRBV4-2 | TGTGCCAGCAGCCCGGGACTAGCTGGGATTGAGACCCAGTACTTC | CASSPGLAGIETQYF
. | 14 | TRBJ2-3 | . | TRBV7-2 | TGTGCCAGCAGCCAAGAGGGGGGTGGGGATACGCAGTATTTT | CASSQEGGGDTQYF
. | 12 | TRBJ1-5 | . | TRBV28 | TGTGCCAGCACAGGGACGCAACAGCCCCAGCATTTT | CASTGTQQPQHF
. | 15 | TRBJ1-4 | . | TRBV19 | TGTGCCAGTAGTATGATCAGGGGCAAGGTGGAAAAACTGTTTTTT | CASSMIRGKVEKLFF
TRBD1 | 14 | TRBJ2-5 | . | TRBV3-1 | TGTGCCAGCAGCCCCCCGGGACAGGGGATCACCCAGTACTTC | CASSPPGQGITQYF
. | 19 | TRBJ2-1 | . | TRBV7-8 | TGTGCCAGCAGCTTAGAGAGGAAGTCCAGGAGGGTGGTAGACAATGAGCAGTTCTTC | CASSLERKSRRVVDNEQFF
. | 14 | TRBJ1-1 | few | TRBV4-1 | TGCGCCAGCAGCCAAGTAAACAGGGACACTGAAGCTTTCTTT | CASSQVNRDTEAFF
TRBD2 | 14 | TRBJ2-7 | few | TRBV20-1 | TGCAGTGCTAGGGATAGCGGGTTCGCCTACGAGCAGTACTTC | CSARDSGFAYEQYF
TRBD1 | 15 | TRBJ2-5 | many | TRBV7-2 | TGTGCCAGCAGCTTTTCCCCAGGGGGCGGGGAGACCCAGTACTTC | CASSFSPGGGETQYF
. | 13 | TRBJ2-1 | . | TRBV7-8 | TGTGCCAGCAGCTTAGCTCATCACAATGAGCAGTTCTTC | CASSLAHHNEQFF
. | 12 | TRBJ1-1 | few | TRBV9 | TGTGCCAGCAGCGTGTCGAACACTGAAGCTTTCTTT | CASSVSNTEAFF
. | 14 | TRBJ2-3 | . | TRBV6-6 | TGTGCCAGCAGTTACTCCGGGCGGGCAGATACGCAGTATTTT | CASSYSGRADTQYF
. | 14 | TRBJ2-2 | . | TRBV18 | TGTGCCAGCTCACGTACAGGGAACACCGGGGAGCTGTTTTTT | CASSRTGNTGELFF
TRBD1 | 13 | TRBJ1-5 | . | TRBV12-3/TRBV12-4 | TGTGCCAGCAGCTCCGACAGGGTTCAGCCCCAGCATTTT | CASSSDRVQPQHF
. | 15 | TRBJ2-2 | . | TRBV20-1 | TGCAGTGCTAGAGATGAAGGGGCCCCACCCGGGGAGCTGTTTTTT | CSARDEGAPPGELFF